This TCR beta chain was sequenced in a study of T cell repertoires in cytomegalovirus infection. TCRdb passed the reads through MiXCR, listing each CDR3 protein once. The table shows about 890,000 distinct CDR3 sequences, with approximately 30% occurring only once. As for this clonotype: Antigen unknown.

V was cut by 0 bases and J by 0 bases, with 11 bases left in between. Germline loops: CDR1 SGDLS, CDR2 YYNGEE. This CDR3 region has 16 residues. The receptor was isolated from a human donor in good health (CMV status not recorded). Some clones in this sample may be carry-over from other donors' samples. The sequenced sample was cultured CD8+ T cells from PBMCs, obtained from culture after CMV antigen stimulation. The chain is built from TRBV9 and TRBJ2-3, with D maybe TRBD2 (5 bases). CDR3 residues: CASSVALGASTDTQYF. Written as DNA, the CDR3 is TGTGCCAGCAGCGTAGCTTTGGGAGCTAGCACAGATACGCAGTATTTT. The whole variable domain, filled in from reference TRBV9 and TRBJ2-3, reads DSGVTQTPKHLITATGQRVTLRCSPRSGDLSVYWYQQSLDQGLQFLIQYYNGEERAKGNILERFSAQQFPDLHSELNLSSLELGDSALYFCASSVALGASTDTQYFGPGTRLTVL.